This TCR beta chain was obtained from a study of CD8+CD57+ T cells in acquired aplastic anemia. Findings and limits, study-wide: Approximately 30 CD8+ CDR3 sequences were shared between patients and controls.

This clonotype showed up just a few times. The antigen is unknown. Trimming pared 3 bases from V and 2 bases from J, leaving 15 bases between. Germline CDR1 is SGHVS and CDR2 is FQNEAQ. The CDR3 consists of 16 residues. The TCR beta profiling, which covered VDJ combination and CDR3 sequence, was carried out using genomic DNA as the template. TCRdb re-called the reads through MiXCR, storing one row per CDR3 protein. The sample gives about 70,000 distinct CDR3 sequences, around half of which show up once; about 8.5% is in the top ten. This chain connects TRBV7-8 to TRBJ2-3, with D perhaps matching TRBD1 (5 bases). The sample was sorted CD4+, CD8+, or CD8+CD57+ T cells (not recorded which) from PBMCs. This TCR was recovered from a human donor in good health, serving as a control. DNA of the CDR3: TGTGCCAGCAGCTTTAGGGGCGTCGGTCCCACAGATACGCAGTATTTT. It codes for CASSFRGVGPTDTQYF.